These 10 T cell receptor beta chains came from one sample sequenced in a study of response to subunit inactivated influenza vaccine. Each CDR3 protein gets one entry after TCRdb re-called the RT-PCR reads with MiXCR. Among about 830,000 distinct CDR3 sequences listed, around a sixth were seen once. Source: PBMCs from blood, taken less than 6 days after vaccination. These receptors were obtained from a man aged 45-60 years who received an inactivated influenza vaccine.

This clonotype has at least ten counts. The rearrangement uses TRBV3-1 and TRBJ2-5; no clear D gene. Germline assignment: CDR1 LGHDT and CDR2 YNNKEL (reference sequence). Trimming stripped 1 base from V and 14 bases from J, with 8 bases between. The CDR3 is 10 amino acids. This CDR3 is CASSQARLYF. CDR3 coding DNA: TGTGCCAGCAGCCAAGCAAGGCTTTACTTC.

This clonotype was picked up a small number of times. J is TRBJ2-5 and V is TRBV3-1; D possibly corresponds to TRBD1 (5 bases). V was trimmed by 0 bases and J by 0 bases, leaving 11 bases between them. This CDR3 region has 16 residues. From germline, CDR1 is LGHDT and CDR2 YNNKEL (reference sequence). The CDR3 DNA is TGTGCCAGCAGCCAAGAGGCCAGGGCTTACCAAGAGACCCAGTACTTC. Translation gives CASSQEARAYQETQYF.

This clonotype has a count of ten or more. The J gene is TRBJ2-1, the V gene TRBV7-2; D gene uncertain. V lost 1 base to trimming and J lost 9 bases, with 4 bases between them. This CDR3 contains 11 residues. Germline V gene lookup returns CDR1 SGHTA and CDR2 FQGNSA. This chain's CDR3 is CASSLVLEQFF. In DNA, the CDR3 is TGTGCCAGCAGCTTAGTCCTTGAGCAGTTCTTC.

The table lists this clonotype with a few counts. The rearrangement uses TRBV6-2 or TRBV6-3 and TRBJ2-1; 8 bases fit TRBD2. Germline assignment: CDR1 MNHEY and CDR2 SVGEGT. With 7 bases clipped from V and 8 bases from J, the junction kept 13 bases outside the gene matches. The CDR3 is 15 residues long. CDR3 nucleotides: TGTGCCAGCACCACACCCCTAGCGGGTACCTATGAGCAGTTCTTC. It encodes CASTTPLAGTYEQFF.

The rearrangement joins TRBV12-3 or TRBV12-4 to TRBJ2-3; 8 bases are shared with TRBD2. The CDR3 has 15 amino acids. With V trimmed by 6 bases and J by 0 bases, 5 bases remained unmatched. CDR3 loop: CASRIAGTSTDTQYF. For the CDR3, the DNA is TGTGCCAGCAGAATAGCGGGAACTAGCACAGATACGCAGTATTTT.

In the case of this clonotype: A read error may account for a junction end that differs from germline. CDR3 region: CSVESTGTEELFF. The CDR3 coding sequence is TGCAGCGTTGAGAGTACGGGTACCGAGGAGCTGTTTTTT. The V gene is TRBV29-1, the J gene TRBJ2-2; D gene uncertain. Per the germline V gene, CDR1 is SQVTM and CDR2 is ANQGSEA. There are 13 residues in the CDR3.

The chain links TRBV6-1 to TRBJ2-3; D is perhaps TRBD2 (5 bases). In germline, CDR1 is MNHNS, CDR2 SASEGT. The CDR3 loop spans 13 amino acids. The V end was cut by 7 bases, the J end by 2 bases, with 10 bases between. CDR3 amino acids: CASKEGITDTQYF. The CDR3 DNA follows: TGTGCCAGCAAAGAGGGTATCACAGATACGCAGTATTTT.

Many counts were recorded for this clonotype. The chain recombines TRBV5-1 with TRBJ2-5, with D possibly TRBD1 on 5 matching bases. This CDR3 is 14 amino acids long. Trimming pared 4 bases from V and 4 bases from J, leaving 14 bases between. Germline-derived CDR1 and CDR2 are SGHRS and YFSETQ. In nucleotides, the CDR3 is TGCGCCAGCAGCCCTTGGCAGGGTTCAGAGACCCAGTACTTC. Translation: CASSPWQGSETQYF.

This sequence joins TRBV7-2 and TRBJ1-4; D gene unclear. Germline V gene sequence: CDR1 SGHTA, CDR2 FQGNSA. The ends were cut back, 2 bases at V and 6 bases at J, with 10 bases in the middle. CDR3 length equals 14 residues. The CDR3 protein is CASSLWSNHEKLFF. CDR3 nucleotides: TGTGCCAGCAGCTTATGGAGCAACCATGAAAAACTGTTTTTT.

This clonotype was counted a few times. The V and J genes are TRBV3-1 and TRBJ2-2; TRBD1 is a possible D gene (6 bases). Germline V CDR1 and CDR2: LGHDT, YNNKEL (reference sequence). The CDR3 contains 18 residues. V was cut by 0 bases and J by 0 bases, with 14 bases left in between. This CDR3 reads CASSQEIAGTPNTGELFF. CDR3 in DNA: TGTGCCAGCAGCCAAGAAATAGCCGGGACACCGAACACCGGGGAGCTGTTTTTT.